This T cell receptor (beta chain) was found in a study of technical replicates of blood from four donors. TCRdb keeps only in-frame clones here, not all; method: immunoSEQ multiplex PCR. The table lists approximately 81,000 clones, approximately 94% of them singletons. CDR3 length equals 16 residues. The germline CDR1 and CDR2 sequences are LNHDA and SQIVND (reference sequence). The V end lost 3 bases, the J end lost 0 bases, and 14 bases lay between the germline ends. The sample was T cells isolated from PBMCs. This TCR was sampled from a human donor in good health. This chain links TRBV19 with TRBJ1-1; a weak D match, TRBD1 (5 bases). CDR3 region: CASSMGSGVMNTEAFF. For the CDR3, the DNA is TGTGCCAGTAGTATGGGATCGGGGGTAATGAACACTGAAGCTTTCTTT.